This T cell receptor beta chain emerged from a study of T cells of healthy individuals. V lost 3 bases and J lost 2; bases outside the gene matches: 2. CDR3 length equals 14 residues. Per the germline V gene, CDR1 is SGHDT and CDR2 is YYEEEE. This clonotype was recorded many times. TCRdb called the 5' RACE reads again in MiXCR, with one record for every CDR3 protein. Of some 100,000 distinct CDR3 sequences in the sample, around 17% were seen once. The chain uses TRBV5-6 and TRBJ2-1; TRBD1 aligns across 7 bases. The receptor was derived from a human donor in good health. CDR3 region: CASSWGQTYNEQFF. The CDR3 DNA reads as TGTGCCAGCAGCTGGGGACAGACCTACAATGAGCAGTTCTTC. The whole variable domain, filled in from reference TRBV5-6 and TRBJ2-1, reads DAGVTQSPTHLIKTRGQQVTLRCSPKSGHDTVSWYQQALGQGPQFIFQYYEEEERQRGNFPDRFSGHQFPNYSSELNVNALLLGDSALYLCASSWGQTYNEQFFGPGTRLTVL.